This T cell receptor beta chain was recovered during a study of T-cell reconstitution after alpha-beta-depleted transplantation in children. Germline lookup yields CDR1 GTSNPN and CDR2 SVGIG (reference sequence). This CDR3 spans 12 amino acids. Trimming took off 8 bases at V and 4 bases at J, with 14 bases between the two ends. The authors prepared the TCRbeta library with unique molecular identifiers. TCRdb processed the PCR reads anew with MiXCR; each CDR3 protein has one entry. The sample comprises about 500,000 distinct CDR3 sequences, 30% to 35% of which are singletons, and about 2.3% rests with the top ten.

The V gene is TRBV30, the J gene TRBJ1-1, with a tentative D call TRBD1 (5 bases). Sample: PBMCs from the stem cell graft donor, taken from the stem cell graft. The TCR was taken from a human donor who donated a stem cell graft to a child with aplastic anemia. CDR3 region: CAGGGRATEAFF. DNA for the CDR3: TGTGCCGGTGGGGGACGCGCCACTGAAGCTTTCTTT.